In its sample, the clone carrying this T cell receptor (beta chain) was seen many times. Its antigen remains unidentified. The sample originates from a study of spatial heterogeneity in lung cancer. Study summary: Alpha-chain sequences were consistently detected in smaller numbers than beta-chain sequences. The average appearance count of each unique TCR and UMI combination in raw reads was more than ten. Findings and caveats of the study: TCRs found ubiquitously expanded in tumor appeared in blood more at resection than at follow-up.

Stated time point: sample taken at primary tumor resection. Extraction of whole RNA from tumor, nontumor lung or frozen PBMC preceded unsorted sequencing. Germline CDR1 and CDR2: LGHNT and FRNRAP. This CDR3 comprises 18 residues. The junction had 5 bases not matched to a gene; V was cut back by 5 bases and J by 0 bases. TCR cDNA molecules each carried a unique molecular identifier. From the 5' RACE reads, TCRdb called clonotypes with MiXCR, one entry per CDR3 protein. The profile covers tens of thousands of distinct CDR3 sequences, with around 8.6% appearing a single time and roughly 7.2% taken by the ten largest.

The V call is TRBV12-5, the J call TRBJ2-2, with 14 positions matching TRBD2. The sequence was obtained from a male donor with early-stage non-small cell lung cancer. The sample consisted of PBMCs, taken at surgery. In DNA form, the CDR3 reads TGTGCTAGTGGTCCGGGACTAGCGGGGGACACGAACACCGGGGAGCTGTTTTTT. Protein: CASGPGLAGDTNTGELFF.